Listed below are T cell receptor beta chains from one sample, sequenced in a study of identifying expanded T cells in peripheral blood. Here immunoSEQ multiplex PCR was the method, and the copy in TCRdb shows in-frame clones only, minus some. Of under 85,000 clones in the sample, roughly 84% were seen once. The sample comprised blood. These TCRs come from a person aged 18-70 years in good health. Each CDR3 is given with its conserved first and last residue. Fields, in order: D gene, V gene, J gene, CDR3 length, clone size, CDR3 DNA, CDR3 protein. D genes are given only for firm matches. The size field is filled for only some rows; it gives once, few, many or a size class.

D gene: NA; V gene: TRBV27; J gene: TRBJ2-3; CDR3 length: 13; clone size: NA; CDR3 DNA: TGTGCCAGCAGCTCAGGACCAGCAGATACGCAGTATTTT; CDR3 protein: CASSSGPADTQYF
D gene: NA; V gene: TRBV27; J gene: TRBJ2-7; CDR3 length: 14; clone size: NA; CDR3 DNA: TGTGCCAGCAGTTTATCGGCGGTCGTCCACGAGCAGTACTTC; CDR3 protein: CASSLSAVVHEQYF
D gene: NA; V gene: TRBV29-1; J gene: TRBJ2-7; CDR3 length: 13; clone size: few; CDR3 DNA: TGCAGCGTTGTGGGGGAAATAGGCTACGAGCAGTACTTC; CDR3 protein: CSVVGEIGYEQYF
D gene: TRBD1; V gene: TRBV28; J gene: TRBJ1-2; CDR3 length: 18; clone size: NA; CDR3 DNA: TGTGCCAGCAGTCCCCCACTCAAGACAGGGAGGGGTAACTATGGCTACACCTTC; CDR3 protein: CASSPPLKTGRGNYGYTF
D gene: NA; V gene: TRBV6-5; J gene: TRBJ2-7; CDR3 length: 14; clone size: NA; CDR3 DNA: TGTGCCACCTCGGGCAGCGGTGGGTCCTACGAGCAGTACTTC; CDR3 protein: CATSGSGGSYEQYF
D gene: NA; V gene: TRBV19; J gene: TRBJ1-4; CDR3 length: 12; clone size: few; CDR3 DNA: TGTGCCAGTAGTCTCGGACGGGAAAAACTGTTTTTT; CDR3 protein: CASSLGREKLFF
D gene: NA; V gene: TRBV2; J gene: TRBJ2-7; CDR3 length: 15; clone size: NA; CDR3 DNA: TGTGCCAGCAGTGAATTGGGTGGGAGCAATTACGAGCAGTACTTC; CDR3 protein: CASSELGGSNYEQYF
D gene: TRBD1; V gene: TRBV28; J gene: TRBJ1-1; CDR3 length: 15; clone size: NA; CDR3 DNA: TGTGCCAGCAGTCTTCTACAGGGGGTGAGCACTGAAGCTTTCTTT; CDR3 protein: CASSLLQGVSTEAFF
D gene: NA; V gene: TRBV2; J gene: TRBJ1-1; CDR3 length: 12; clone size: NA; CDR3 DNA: TGTGCCAGCGGACGGAGGAACACTGAAGCTTTCTTT; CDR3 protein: CASGRRNTEAFF
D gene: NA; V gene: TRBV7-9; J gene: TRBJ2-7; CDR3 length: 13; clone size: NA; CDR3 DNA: TGTGCCAGCAGCTTAGAGGAGATCACCGAGCAGTACTTC; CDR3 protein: CASSLEEITEQYF
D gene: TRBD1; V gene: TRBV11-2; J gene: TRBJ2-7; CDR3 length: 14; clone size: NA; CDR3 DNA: TGTGCCAGCAGCTCCGGGACAGGGAACTACGAGCAGTACTTC; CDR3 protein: CASSSGTGNYEQYF
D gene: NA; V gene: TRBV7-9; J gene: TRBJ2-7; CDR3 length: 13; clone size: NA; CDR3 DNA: TGTGCCAGCAGCTTAGACGGGTCGGGCGAGCAGTACTTC; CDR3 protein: CASSLDGSGEQYF
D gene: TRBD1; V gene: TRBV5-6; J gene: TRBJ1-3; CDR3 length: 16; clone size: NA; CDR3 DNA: TGTGCCAGCAGCTCAACTCCGGGACAGGGAATAAACACCATATATTTT; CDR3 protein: CASSSTPGQGINTIYF
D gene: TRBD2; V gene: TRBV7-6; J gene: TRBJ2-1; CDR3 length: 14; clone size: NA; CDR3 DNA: TGTGCCAGCAGCTTACTAGCGGGGGACAATGAGCAGTTCTTC; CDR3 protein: CASSLLAGDNEQFF
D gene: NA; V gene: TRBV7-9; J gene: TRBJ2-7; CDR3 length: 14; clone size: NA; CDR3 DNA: TGTGCCAGCAGCTTAGAGCTAAGTCTCTATGAGCAGTACTTC; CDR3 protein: CASSLELSLYEQYF
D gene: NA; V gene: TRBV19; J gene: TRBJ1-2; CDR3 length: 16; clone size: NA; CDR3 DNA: TGTGCCAGTAGTATAAGCTCGGGGGCCGACAACTATGGCTACACCTTC; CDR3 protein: CASSISSGADNYGYTF
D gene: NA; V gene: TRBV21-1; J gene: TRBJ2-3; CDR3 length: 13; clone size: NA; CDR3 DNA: TGTGCCATCAGCGGGAGATGGACAGATACGCAGTATTTT; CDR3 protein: CAISGRWTDTQYF
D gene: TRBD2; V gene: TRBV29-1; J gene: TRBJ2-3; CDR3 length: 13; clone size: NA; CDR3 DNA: TGCAGCGAGCGGGAGTCGTCCACAGATACGCAGTATTTT; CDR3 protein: CSERESSTDTQYF
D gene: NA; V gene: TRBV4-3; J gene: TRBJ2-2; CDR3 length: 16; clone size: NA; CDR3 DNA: TGCGCCAGCAGCCAAGAGTCGGGGGTATCCACCGGGGAGCTGTTTTTT; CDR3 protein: CASSQESGVSTGELFF
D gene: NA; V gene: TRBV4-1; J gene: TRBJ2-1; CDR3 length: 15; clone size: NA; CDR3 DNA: TGCGCCAGCAGCCCACAGCGGAGACCGTACAATGAGCAGTTCTTC; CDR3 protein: CASSPQRRPYNEQFF